This entry lists 27 T cell receptor beta chains sequenced from one sample in a study of blood T cell repertoires in COVID-19. Sequencing used immunoSEQ multiplex PCR; TCRdb keeps in-frame clones, though not all of them. The table includes 50,000 to 65,000 clones, roughly 82% detected once. Sequences were obtained from peripheral blood. These receptors originate from an older woman with acute or convalescent COVID-19.

A word on this clone: A read error may account for a junction end that differs from germline. The chain combines TRBV5-6 with TRBJ2-2; D perhaps matches TRBD2 (5 bases). This CDR3 region has 14 residues. CDR1 and CDR2 from the germline V gene are SGHDT and YYEEEE. The CDR3 bases are TGTGCCAGCAGTTTGGACGGCGGGCATAGGGAGCTGTTTTTT. Protein: CASSLDGGHRELFF.

The chain is built from TRBV19 and TRBJ1-1, with TRBD1 identical over 7 bases. J lost 4 bases, V lost 10 bases, and 6 bases had no gene match. CDR3 size: 12 residues. The V gene's germline CDR1 is LNHDA and CDR2 SQIVND (reference sequence). CDR3 amino acids: CATNDRATEAFF. Here the CDR3 DNA reads TGTGCCACCAACGACAGGGCCACTGAAGCTTTCTTT.

Only a few counts were recorded for this clone. This rearrangement joins TRBV27 to TRBJ2-7, with D possibly matching TRBD1 (6 bases). The length of the CDR3 is 14 residues. Germline CDR1 reads MNHEY; CDR2 reads SMNVEV (reference sequence). The V and J ends lost 6 bases and 3 bases respectively, with 15 bases between them. In nucleotides, the CDR3 is TGTGCCAGCAGAGGGGGACCGCCTCACTACGAGCAGTACTTC. Amino acids: CASRGGPPHYEQYF.

The chain has TRBV15 and TRBJ2-7; 7 bases are shared with TRBD2. V shed 1 base and J 8 bases; nucleotides not matched to a gene: 14. CDR1 is LNHNV, CDR2 YYDKDF, per germline (reference sequence). CDR3 length equals 16 residues. The CDR3 nucleotides are TGTGCCACCAGCAGAGGAAAGGCGGGGGAGGGATCCCAGCAGTACTTC. The encoded protein is CATSRGKAGEGSQQYF. The full variable domain, rest sourced from reference TRBV15 and TRBJ2-7, is DAMVIQNPRYQVTQFGKPVTLSCSQTLNHNVMYWYQQKSSQAPKLLFHYYDKDFNNEADTPDNFQSRRPNTSFCFLDIRSPGLGDTAMYLCATSRGKAGEGSQQYFGPGTRLTVT.

J is TRBJ1-2 and V is TRBV5-4, with 7 nucleotides matching TRBD1. J gave up 5 bases and V 4 bases, and 8 bases lay outside the gene matches. The germline CDR1 and CDR2 sequences are SGHNT and YYREEE (reference sequence). CDR3 length: 14 residues. CDR3 coding DNA: TGTGCCAGCAGCCGGCAGGGGGGCGGGTATGGCTACACCTTC. It encodes CASSRQGGGYGYTF. The full variable domain, completed using reference TRBV5-4 and TRBJ1-2, is ETGVTQSPTHLIKTRGQQVTLRCSSQSGHNTVSWYQQALGQGPQFIFQYYREEENGRGNFPPRFSGLQFPNYSSELNVNALELDDSALYLCASSRQGGGYGYTFGSGTRLTVV.

The V gene is TRBV19, the J gene TRBJ1-5; the D is unclear. CDR1 and CDR2 (germline): LNHDA, SQIVND (reference sequence). The V end was cut by 7 bases, the J end by 0 bases, with 10 bases between. There are 14 residues in the CDR3. CDR3 protein: CASNRFLSNQPQHF. As DNA, the CDR3 is TGTGCCAGTAATCGGTTCCTTAGCAATCAGCCCCAGCATTTT.

DNA of the CDR3: TGTGCCAGCAGTTTAGCGGGGCGAACGAATGAGCAGTTCTTC. Translation gives CASSLAGRTNEQFF. J is TRBJ2-1 and V is TRBV27, with D perhaps matching TRBD2 (6 bases). The germline gives CDR1 MNHEY, CDR2 SMNVEV (reference sequence). The CDR3 runs to 14 residues. Trimming pared 2 bases from V and 7 bases from J, leaving 12 bases between.

The chain uses TRBV5-1 and TRBJ2-2, with TRBD1 matching 7 bases. The CDR3 has 15 residues. Germline V gene sequence: CDR1 SGHRS, CDR2 YFSETQ. V lost 4 bases, J lost 0 bases, and 3 bases stayed unmatched. The CDR3 DNA reads as TGCGCCAGCAGCCCAGGGGGAGCGAACACCGGGGAGCTGTTTTTT. It is translated as CASSPGGANTGELFF.

J is TRBJ2-3 and V is TRBV7-2; 8 nucleotides agree with TRBD2. With V trimmed by 3 bases and J by 6 bases, 2 bases remained unmatched. Germline V CDR1 and CDR2: SGHTA, FQGNSA. The CDR3 has 13 residues. The CDR3 here is CASSFSGADTQYF. In DNA form, the CDR3 reads TGTGCCAGCAGCTTTAGCGGGGCGGATACGCAGTATTTT.

The chain uses TRBV2 and TRBJ1-5; unclear D gene. V lost 2 bases to trimming and J lost 6 bases, with 8 bases between them. The germline V gene encodes CDR1 SNHLY and CDR2 FYNNEI. CDR3 length: 13 residues. CDR3 in amino acids: CASSEWRIQPQHF. The CDR3 DNA follows: TGTGCCAGCAGTGAATGGAGGATTCAGCCCCAGCATTTT.

The J gene is TRBJ2-7, the V gene TRBV5-4; a possible D gene is TRBD1 (5 bases). Trimming left V 0 bases short and J 7 bases short, with 11 bases between. Germline loops: CDR1 SGHNT, CDR2 YYREEE (reference sequence). This CDR3 is 13 amino acids long. CDR3 in amino acids: CASSLDRMQEQYF. Here the CDR3 DNA reads TGTGCCAGCAGCTTGGACAGGATGCAGGAGCAGTACTTC.

The rearrangement joins TRBV5-6 to TRBJ2-7, with D perhaps TRBD1 (6 bases). This CDR3 has 15 amino acids. The V and J ends lost 0 bases and 7 bases respectively, with 17 bases between them. Germline assignment: CDR1 SGHDT and CDR2 YYEEEE. The CDR3 coding sequence is TGTGCCAGCAGCTTGGCAGGGGAAGAACTCAAGGAGCAGTACTTC. Translating it yields CASSLAGEELKEQYF.

This clone was observed a handful of times. The chain links TRBV7-2 to TRBJ2-3; 10 bases agree with TRBD2. J lost 4 bases, V lost 3 bases, and 4 bases had no gene match. The CDR3 extends over 15 amino acids. From germline, CDR1 is SGHTA and CDR2 FQGNSA. The CDR3 DNA reads TGTGCCAGCAGCTTGGAGACTAGCGGGTCAGATACGCAGTATTTT. Residues: CASSLETSGSDTQYF.

This clone was seen only a few times. The chain uses TRBV19 and TRBJ1-1; D gene uncertain. Trimming cost V 5 bases and J 6 bases, with 13 bases left between them. This CDR3 has 13 amino acids. Germline V gene lookup returns CDR1 LNHDA and CDR2 SQIVND (reference sequence). CDR3 amino acids: CASSLPAVSEAFF. CDR3 DNA: TGTGCCAGTAGTCTCCCCGCGGTCTCTGAAGCTTTCTTT.

The chain couples TRBV7-9 to TRBJ1-2; no firm D call. From germline, CDR1 is SEHNR and CDR2 FQNEAQ (reference sequence). There are 14 residues in the CDR3. With 5 bases removed from V and 2 bases from J, the gap between germline ends came to 12 bases. This chain's CDR3 is CASSHNGGNYGYTF. CDR3 DNA sequence: TGTGCCAGCAGCCATAACGGCGGGAACTATGGCTACACCTTC.

This sequence joins TRBV27 and TRBJ1-2, with D maybe TRBD1 (6 bases). This CDR3 contains 17 residues. Trimming pared 7 bases from V and 0 bases from J, leaving 21 bases between. CDR1 and CDR2 from the germline V gene are MNHEY and SMNVEV (reference sequence). Written as DNA, the CDR3 is TGTGCCAGCACCACCAAAGTCGGGGACAAATCTAACTATGGCTACACCTTC. It is translated as CASTTKVGDKSNYGYTF.

This chain connects TRBV21-1 to TRBJ1-2. TRBV21-1 is a recognized pseudogene. The CDR3 sequence is 13 residues long. CDR3 region: CASSKSQGGGYTF. CDR3 sequence (DNA): TGTGCCAGCAGCAAGAGCCAAGGAGGTGGCTACACCTTC.

This rearrangement joins TRBV25-1 to TRBJ1-4; a possible D gene is TRBD1 (6 bases). This CDR3 contains 16 residues. V shed 3 bases and J shed 7 bases, with 18 bases lying between them. Looked up from germline, CDR1 is MGHDK and CDR2 is SYGVNS. CDR3: CASSDEFTGFGEKLFF. The CDR3 coding sequence is TGTGCCAGCAGTGATGAGTTTACAGGGTTCGGTGAAAAACTGTTTTTT.

CDR3 bases: TGTGCCAGCAGCTTAGCGGGACAGGGGACGAGCAATCAGCCCCAGCATTTT. It specifies CASSLAGQGTSNQPQHF. V gene TRBV7-6 combines with J gene TRBJ1-5, with 10 positions matching TRBD1. V lost 0 bases to trimming and J lost 1 base; unmatched junction nucleotides: 3. Germline V CDR1 and CDR2: SGHVS, FNYEAQ. The CDR3 runs 17 residues. Together with reference TRBV7-6 and TRBJ1-5, the CDR3 gives the full variable domain: GAGVSQSPRYKVTKRGQDVALRCDPISGHVSLYWYRQALGQGPEFLTYFNYEAQQDKSGLPNDRFSAERPEGSISTLTIQRTEQRDSAMYRCASSLAGQGTSNQPQHFGDGTRLSIL.

The chain carries TRBV27 and TRBJ2-1; TRBD2 matches 12 bases. Trimming took 2 bases from V and 4 from J; bases not matched to a gene: 6. The CDR3 contains 17 residues. Germline V gene sequence: CDR1 MNHEY, CDR2 SMNVEV (reference sequence). This chain's CDR3 is CASSLRGLAGLYNEQFF. The CDR3 region has the DNA TGTGCCAGCAGTTTACGGGGACTAGCGGGCTTATACAATGAGCAGTTCTTC.

Of note for this clone: Germline is not matched at one junction end, which may reflect a read error. V usage is TRBV11-1 and J usage is TRBJ2-7; D remains ambiguous. The CDR3 consists of 14 residues. CDR1 SGHAT and CDR2 FQDESV come from the germline V gene (reference sequence). The CDR3 coding sequence is TGTGCCGGCAGCCGAAGACGGGTCCCCTACGAGCAGTACTTC. Amino acids: CAGSRRRVPYEQYF.

This clone was detected only once. The chain carries TRBV7-9 and TRBJ1-5; possibly TRBD1 for D (5 bases). This CDR3 has 15 amino acids. Trimming left V 5 bases short and J 2 bases short, with 13 bases between. Germline CDR1 reads SEHNR; CDR2 reads FQNEAQ (reference sequence). CDR3 protein: CASSLGAPGNQPQHF. The CDR3, as DNA: TGTGCCAGCAGCCTAGGGGCCCCTGGCAATCAGCCCCAGCATTTT.

The gene calls are TRBV2 and TRBJ2-2, with D tentatively TRBD2 (5 bases). V dropped 7 bases and J dropped 4 bases, with 13 bases sitting between them. This CDR3 is 14 amino acids long. The germline V gene has CDR1 SNHLY and CDR2 FYNNEI. CDR3 region: CASNLKRGTGELFF. CDR3 coding DNA: TGTGCCAGCAACCTAAAACGGGGCACCGGGGAGCTGTTTTTT.

V is TRBV13 and J is TRBJ2-3; 11 bases agree with TRBD2. With 3 bases clipped from V and 4 bases from J, the junction kept 3 bases outside the gene matches. Germline lookup yields CDR1 PRHDT and CDR2 FYEKMQ (reference sequence). The CDR3 contains 15 residues. CDR3 region: CASSFGTSGSDTQYF. In DNA form, the CDR3 reads TGTGCCAGCAGCTTCGGGACTAGCGGCTCAGATACGCAGTATTTT.

J is TRBJ2-3 and V is TRBV9; 11 bases line up with TRBD2. V was clipped by 3 bases and J by 4 bases; unmatched bases: 7. This CDR3 is 16 amino acids long. Germline CDR1 and CDR2: SGDLS and YYNGEE. CDR3 protein: CASSGASGGIADTQYF. In DNA, the CDR3 is TGTGCCAGCAGCGGGGCTAGCGGGGGGATAGCAGATACGCAGTATTTT. Full variable domain (remainder filled in from reference TRBV9 and TRBJ2-3): DSGVTQTPKHLITATGQRVTLRCSPRSGDLSVYWYQQSLDQGLQFLIQYYNGEERAKGNILERFSAQQFPDLHSELNLSSLELGDSALYFCASSGASGGIADTQYFGPGTRLTVL.

The chain employs TRBV7-2 and TRBJ2-2, with 8 positions matching TRBD2. Per the germline V gene, CDR1 is SGHTA and CDR2 is FQGNSA. Losses at the gene ends were 5 bases for V and 7 bases for J; bases not matched to a gene: 12. The CDR3 sequence is 16 residues long. CDR3 in amino acids: CASSQSPGGQIGELFF. The DNA for the CDR3 is TGTGCCAGCAGCCAATCCCCGGGGGGGCAGATCGGGGAGCTGTTTTTT.

This clone appeared a few times. J is TRBJ1-3 and V is TRBV5-4; possibly TRBD1 for D (5 bases). Looked up from germline, CDR1 is SGHNT and CDR2 is YYREEE (reference sequence). V shed 10 bases and J shed 1 base, with 9 bases lying between them. This CDR3 region has 12 residues. CDR3 sequence: CAVGDSGNTIYF. The CDR3 DNA is TGTGCCGTAGGGGATTCTGGAAACACCATATATTTT.